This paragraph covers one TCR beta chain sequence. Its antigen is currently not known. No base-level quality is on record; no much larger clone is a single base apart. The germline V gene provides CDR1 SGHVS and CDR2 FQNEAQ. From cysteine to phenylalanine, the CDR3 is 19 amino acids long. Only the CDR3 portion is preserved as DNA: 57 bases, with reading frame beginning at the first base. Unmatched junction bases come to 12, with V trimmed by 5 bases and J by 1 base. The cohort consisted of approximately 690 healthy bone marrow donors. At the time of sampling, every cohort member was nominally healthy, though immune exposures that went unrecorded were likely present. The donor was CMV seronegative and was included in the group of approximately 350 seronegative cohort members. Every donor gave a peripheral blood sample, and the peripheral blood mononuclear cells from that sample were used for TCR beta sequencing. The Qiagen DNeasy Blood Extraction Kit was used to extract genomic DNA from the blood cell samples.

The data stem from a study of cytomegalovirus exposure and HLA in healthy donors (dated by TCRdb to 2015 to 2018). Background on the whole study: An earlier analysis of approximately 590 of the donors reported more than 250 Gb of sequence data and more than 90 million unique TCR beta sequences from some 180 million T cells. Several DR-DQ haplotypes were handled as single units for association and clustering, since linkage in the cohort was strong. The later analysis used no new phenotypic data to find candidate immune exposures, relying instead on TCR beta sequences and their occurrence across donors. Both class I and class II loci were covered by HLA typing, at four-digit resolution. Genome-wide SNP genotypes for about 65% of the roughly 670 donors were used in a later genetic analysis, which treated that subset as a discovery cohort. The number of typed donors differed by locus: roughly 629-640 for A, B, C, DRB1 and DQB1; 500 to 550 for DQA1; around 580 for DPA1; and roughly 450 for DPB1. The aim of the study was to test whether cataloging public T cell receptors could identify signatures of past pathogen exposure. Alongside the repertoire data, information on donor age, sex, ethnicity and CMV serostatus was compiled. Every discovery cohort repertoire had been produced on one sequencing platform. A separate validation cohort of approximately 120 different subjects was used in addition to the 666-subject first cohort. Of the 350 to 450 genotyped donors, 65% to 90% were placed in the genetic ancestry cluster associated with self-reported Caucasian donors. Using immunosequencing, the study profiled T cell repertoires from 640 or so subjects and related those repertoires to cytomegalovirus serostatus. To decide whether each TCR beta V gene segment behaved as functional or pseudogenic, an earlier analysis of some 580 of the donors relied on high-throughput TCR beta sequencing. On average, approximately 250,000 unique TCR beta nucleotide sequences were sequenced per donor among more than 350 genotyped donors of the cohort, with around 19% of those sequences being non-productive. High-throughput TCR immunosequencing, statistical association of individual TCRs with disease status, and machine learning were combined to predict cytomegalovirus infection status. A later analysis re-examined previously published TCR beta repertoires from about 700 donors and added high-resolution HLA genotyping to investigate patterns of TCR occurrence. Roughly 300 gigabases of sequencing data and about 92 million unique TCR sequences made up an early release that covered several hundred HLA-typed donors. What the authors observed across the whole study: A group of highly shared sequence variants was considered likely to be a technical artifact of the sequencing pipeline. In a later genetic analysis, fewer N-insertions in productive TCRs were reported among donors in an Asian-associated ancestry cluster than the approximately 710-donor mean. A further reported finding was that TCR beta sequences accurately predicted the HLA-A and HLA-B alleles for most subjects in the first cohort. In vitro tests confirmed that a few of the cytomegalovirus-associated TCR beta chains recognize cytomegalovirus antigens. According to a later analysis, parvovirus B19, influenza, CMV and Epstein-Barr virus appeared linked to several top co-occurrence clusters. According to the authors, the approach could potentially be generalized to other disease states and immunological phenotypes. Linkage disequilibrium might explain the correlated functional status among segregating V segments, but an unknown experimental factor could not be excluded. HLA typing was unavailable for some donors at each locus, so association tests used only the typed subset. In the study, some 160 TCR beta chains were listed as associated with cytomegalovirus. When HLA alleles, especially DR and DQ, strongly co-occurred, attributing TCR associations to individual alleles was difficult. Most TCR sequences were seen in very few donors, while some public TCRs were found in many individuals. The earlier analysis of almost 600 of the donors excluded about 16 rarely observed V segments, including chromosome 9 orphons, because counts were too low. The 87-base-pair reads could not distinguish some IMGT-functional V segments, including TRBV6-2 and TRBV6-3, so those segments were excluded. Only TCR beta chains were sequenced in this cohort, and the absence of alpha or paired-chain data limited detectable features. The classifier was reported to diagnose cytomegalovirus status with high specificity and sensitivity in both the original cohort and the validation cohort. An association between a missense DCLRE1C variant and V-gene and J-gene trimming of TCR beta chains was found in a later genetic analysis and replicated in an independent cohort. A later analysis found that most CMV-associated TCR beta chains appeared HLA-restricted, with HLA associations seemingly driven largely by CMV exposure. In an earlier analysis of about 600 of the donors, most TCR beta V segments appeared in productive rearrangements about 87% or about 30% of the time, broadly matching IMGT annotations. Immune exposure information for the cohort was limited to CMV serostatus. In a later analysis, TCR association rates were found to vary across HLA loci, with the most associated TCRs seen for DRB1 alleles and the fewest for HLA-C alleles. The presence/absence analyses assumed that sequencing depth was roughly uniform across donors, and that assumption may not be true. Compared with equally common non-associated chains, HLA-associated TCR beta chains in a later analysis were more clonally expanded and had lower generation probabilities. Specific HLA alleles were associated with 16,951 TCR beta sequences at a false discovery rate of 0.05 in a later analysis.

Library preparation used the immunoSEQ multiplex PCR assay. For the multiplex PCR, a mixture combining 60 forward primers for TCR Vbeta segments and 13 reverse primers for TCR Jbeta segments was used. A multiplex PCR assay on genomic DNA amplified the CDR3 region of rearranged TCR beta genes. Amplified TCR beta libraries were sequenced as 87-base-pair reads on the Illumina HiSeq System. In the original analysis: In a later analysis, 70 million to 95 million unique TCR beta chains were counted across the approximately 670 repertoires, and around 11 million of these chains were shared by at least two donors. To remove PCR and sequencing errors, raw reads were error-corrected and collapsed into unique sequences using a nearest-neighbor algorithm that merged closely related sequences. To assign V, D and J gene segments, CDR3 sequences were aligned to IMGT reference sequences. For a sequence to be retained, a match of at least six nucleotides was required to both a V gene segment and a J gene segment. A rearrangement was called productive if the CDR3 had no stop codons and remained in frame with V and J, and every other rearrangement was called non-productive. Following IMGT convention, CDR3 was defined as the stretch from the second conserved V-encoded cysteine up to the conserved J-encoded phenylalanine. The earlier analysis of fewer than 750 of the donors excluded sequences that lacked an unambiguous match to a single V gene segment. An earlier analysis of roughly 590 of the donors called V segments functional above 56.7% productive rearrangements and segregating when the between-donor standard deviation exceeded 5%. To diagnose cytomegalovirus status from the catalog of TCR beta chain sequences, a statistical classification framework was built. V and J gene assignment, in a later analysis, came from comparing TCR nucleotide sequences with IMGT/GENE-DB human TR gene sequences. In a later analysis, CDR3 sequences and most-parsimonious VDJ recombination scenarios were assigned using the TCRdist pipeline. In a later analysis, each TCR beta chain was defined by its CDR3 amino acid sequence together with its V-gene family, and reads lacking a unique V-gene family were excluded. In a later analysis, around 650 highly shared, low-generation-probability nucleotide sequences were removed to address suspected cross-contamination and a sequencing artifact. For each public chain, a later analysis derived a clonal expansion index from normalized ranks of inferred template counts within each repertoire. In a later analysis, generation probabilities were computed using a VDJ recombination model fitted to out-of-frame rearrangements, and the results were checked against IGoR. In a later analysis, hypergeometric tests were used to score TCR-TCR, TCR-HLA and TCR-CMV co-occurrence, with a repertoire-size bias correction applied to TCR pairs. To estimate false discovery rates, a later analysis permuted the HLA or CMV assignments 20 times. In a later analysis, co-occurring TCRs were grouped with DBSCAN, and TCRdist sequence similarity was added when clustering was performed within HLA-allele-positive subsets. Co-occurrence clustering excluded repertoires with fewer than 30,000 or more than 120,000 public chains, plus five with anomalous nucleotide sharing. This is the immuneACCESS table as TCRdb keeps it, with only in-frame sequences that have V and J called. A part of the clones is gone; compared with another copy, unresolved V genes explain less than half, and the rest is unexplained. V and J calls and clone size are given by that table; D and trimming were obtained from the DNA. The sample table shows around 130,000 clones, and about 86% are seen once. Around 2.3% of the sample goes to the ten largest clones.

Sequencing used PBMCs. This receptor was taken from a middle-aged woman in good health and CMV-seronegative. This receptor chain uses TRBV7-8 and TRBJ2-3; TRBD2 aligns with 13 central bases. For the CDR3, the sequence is CASSLPRTSGSSGTDTQYF. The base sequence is TGTGCCAGCAGCCTCCCTCGGACTAGCGGGAGTAGTGGCACAGATACGCAGTATTTT.